This passage covers 20 T cell receptor beta chains from one sample sequenced in a study of blood T cell repertoires in COVID-19 (dated by TCRdb to about 2020). The receptor library was made with the immunoSEQ multiplex PCR assay. This immuneACCESS table, as held by TCRdb, lists in-frame sequences with V and J called but not all clones. Of the missing ones, under half trace to an unresolved V gene in checked studies; the others have no known cause. The table for this sample lists under 250,000 clones; roughly nine tenths of them were counted only once. Approximately 1.5% of the sample goes to the ten largest clones. The sequencing sample was made of peripheral blood. These receptors were taken from an older woman who had recovered from COVID-19.

This clone was recorded a few times. Germline is not matched at one junction end, which may reflect a read error. The chain couples TRBV7-7 to TRBJ2-1; TRBD1 matches 7 bases. Germline V CDR1 and CDR2: SSHAT, FNYEAQ (reference sequence). The CDR3 is made up of 15 amino acids. The DNA of the CDR3 is TGTGCTAGCAGCCCCTCCGGGACAGTTTACAATGAGCAGTTCTTC. It codes for CASSPSGTVYNEQFF. The full variable domain, in which reference TRBV7-7 and TRBJ2-1 provide the parts outside the CDR3, is GAGVSQSPRYKVTKRGQDVTLRCDPISSHATLYWYQQALGQGPEFLTYFNYEAQPDKSGLPSDRFSAERPEGSISTLTIQRTEQRDSAMYRCASSPSGTVYNEQFFGPGTRLTVL.

The V call is TRBV27, the J call TRBJ2-2; 13 bases match TRBD2. The CDR3 has 16 residues. Germline trimming cut 2 bases from V and 5 bases from J; bases unmatched to any gene: 2. CDR1 is MNHEY, CDR2 SMNVEV, per germline (reference sequence). The DNA for the CDR3 is TGTGCCAGCAGTTTAACTAGCGGGGGGGTTACCGGGGAGCTGTTTTTT. Residues: CASSLTSGGVTGELFF.

The V and J genes are TRBV28 and TRBJ2-3, with 7 bases fitting TRBD2. The CDR3 runs to 15 residues. Germline CDR1 is MDHEN and CDR2 is SYDVKM. With V trimmed by 5 bases and J by 0 bases, 5 bases remained unmatched. CDR3 loop: CASSPHGGSTDTQYF. DNA of the CDR3: TGTGCCAGCAGTCCGCACGGGGGGAGCACAGATACGCAGTATTTT. Together with reference TRBV28 and TRBJ2-3, the CDR3 gives the full variable domain: DVKVTQSSRYLVKRTGEKVFLECVQDMDHENMFWYRQDPGLGLRLIYFSYDVKMKEKGDIPEGYSVSREKKERFSLILESASTNQTSMYLCASSPHGGSTDTQYFGPGTRLTVL.

V usage is TRBV28 and J usage is TRBJ1-6; tentatively, D is TRBD1 (5 bases). Trimming pared 7 bases from V and 0 bases from J, leaving 19 bases between. Looked up from germline, CDR1 is MDHEN and CDR2 is SYDVKM. CDR3 size: 18 residues. In nucleotides, the CDR3 is TGTGCCAGCACTTTTGGAGGGGACCTGAGCTCCTATAATTCACCCCTCCACTTT. This codes for CASTFGGDLSSYNSPLHF.

V usage is TRBV7-2 and J usage is TRBJ2-1; TRBD2 agrees at 12 bases. The CDR3 is 13 residues long. Germline CDR1 and CDR2: SGHTA and FQGNSA. J gave up 10 bases and V 5 bases, and 3 bases lay outside the gene matches. The CDR3 DNA is TGTGCCAGCAGCACAACTAGCGGGGGGGAGCAGTTCTTC. Its translation is CASSTTSGGEQFF. Using reference TRBV7-2 and TRBJ2-1 for the parts outside the CDR3, the full variable domain is GAGVSQSPSNKVTEKGKDVELRCDPISGHTALYWYRQSLGQGLEFLIYFQGNSAPDKSGLPSDRFSAERTGGSVSTLTIQRTQQEDSAVYLCASSTTSGGEQFFGPGTRLTVL.

The chain joins TRBV6-5 to TRBJ2-7; 11 positions match TRBD2. The CDR3 is 14 residues long. The trim removed 7 bases at V and 7 bases at J, leaving 9 bases unmatched. Germline values: CDR1 MNHEY, CDR2 SVGAGI. This CDR3 reads CASTRSGGAGEQYF. CDR3 nucleotides: TGTGCCAGCACCCGTAGCGGGGGGGCCGGAGAGCAGTACTTC.

The V gene is TRBV15, the J gene TRBJ2-7; D might be TRBD1 (5 bases). Germline CDR1 is LNHNV and CDR2 is YYDKDF (reference sequence). Trimming left V 0 bases short and J 3 bases short, with 6 bases between. The CDR3 length is 13 residues. The CDR3 DNA reads as TGTGCCACCAGCAGAGACAGGGACTACGAGCAGTACTTC. This gives the protein CATSRDRDYEQYF. Full variable domain (missing parts from reference TRBV15 and TRBJ2-7): DAMVIQNPRYQVTQFGKPVTLSCSQTLNHNVMYWYQQKSSQAPKLLFHYYDKDFNNEADTPDNFQSRRPNTSFCFLDIRSPGLGDTAMYLCATSRDRDYEQYFGPGTRLTVT.

The chain links TRBV12-5 to TRBJ1-1; no clear D. Trimming removed 6 bases from V and 3 bases from J, with 26 bases in between. Germline CDR1 reads LGHNT; CDR2 reads FRNRAP. This CDR3 comprises 18 residues. The CDR3 loop reads CASGRGPGPRLVDTEAFF. DNA for the CDR3: TGTGCTAGTGGCCGTGGCCCAGGCCCCAGGTTGGTGGACACTGAAGCTTTCTTT.

This sequence joins TRBV10-3 and TRBJ1-2, with D perhaps TRBD1 (5 bases). This CDR3 comprises 13 residues. In germline, CDR1 is ENHRY, CDR2 SYGVKD. V was pared by 2 bases and J by 6 bases, with 10 bases between. As DNA, the CDR3 is TGTGCCATCAGTGAGGGACAACCGGATGGCTACACCTTC. Translating gives CAISEGQPDGYTF.

The rearrangement joins TRBV19 to TRBJ1-4; D perhaps matches TRBD1 (5 bases). The CDR3 covers 13 residues. V lost 4 bases, J lost 6 bases, and 9 bases lay in between. Germline-derived CDR1 and CDR2 are LNHDA and SQIVND (reference sequence). CDR3 nucleotides: TGTGCCAGTAGTAAAGGGGCGTATGAAAAACTGTTTTTT. Translated: CASSKGAYEKLFF.

The chain links TRBV10-3 to TRBJ2-7, with 7 nucleotides matching TRBD1. This CDR3 is built from 13 residues. Germline V gene data show CDR1 as ENHRY and CDR2 as SYGVKD. Germline trimming cut 9 bases from V and 7 bases from J; bases unmatched to any gene: 12. The CDR3 DNA reads TGTGCCATACAGGGGATTGGATGGGGAGAGCAGTACTTC. This translates into CAIQGIGWGEQYF.

The rearrangement links TRBV29-1 to TRBJ2-2; TRBD1 agrees at 12 bases. CDR1 and CDR2 from the germline V gene are SQVTM and ANQGSEA. This CDR3 contains 16 residues. The CDR3 here is CSHRGGTGGGWGELFF. The CDR3 DNA reads TGCAGTCACAGAGGCGGGACAGGGGGCGGTTGGGGGGAGCTGTTTTTT.

The J gene is TRBJ2-3, the V gene TRBV2; 8 nucleotides agree with TRBD2. V trimming: 7 bases; J trimming: 3 bases; junction bases outside the gene matches: 12. The CDR3 sequence is 16 residues long. CDR1 is SNHLY and CDR2 is FYNNEI in the germline V gene. In nucleotides, the CDR3 is TGTGCCAGCATTGACTTAGCGGGGAGGAGTACAGATACGCAGTATTTT. This translates into CASIDLAGRSTDTQYF.

The chain combines TRBV18 with TRBJ2-6; D is undetermined. CDR3 length: 17 residues. The V gene's germline CDR1 is KGHSH and CDR2 LQKENI. With 6 bases removed from V and 0 bases from J, the gap between germline ends came to 15 bases. CDR3 coding DNA: TGTGCCAGCTCTACCGGGTCCCCCCTCTCTGGGGCCAACGTCCTGACTTTC. Translation gives CASSTGSPLSGANVLTF.

The chain recombines TRBV7-2 with TRBJ1-3; D is possibly TRBD1 (6 bases). Looked up from germline, CDR1 is SGHTA and CDR2 is FQGNSA. The CDR3 has 15 residues. V lost 1 base, J lost 3 bases, and 10 bases lay in between. The CDR3 DNA reads TGTGCCAGCAGCTTAGGTTGGACAGTTGGAAACACCATATATTTT. Its translation is CASSLGWTVGNTIYF.

The genes are TRBV4-1 and TRBJ1-4, with TRBD1 identical over 7 bases. This CDR3 region has 16 residues. With 3 bases clipped from V and 5 bases from J, the junction kept 9 bases outside the gene matches. Germline-derived CDR1 and CDR2 are MGHRA and YSYEKL. The CDR3 DNA is TGCGCCAGCAGCCACCTCACGGGACAGAGAAATGAAAAACTGTTTTTT. Translation gives CASSHLTGQRNEKLFF.

CDR3 DNA: TGTGCCAGCAGCCAAGTTGGACAGGGGAGCTCTGGAAACACCATATATTTT. Translated: CASSQVGQGSSGNTIYF. The rearrangement links TRBV4-2 to TRBJ1-3, with 9 bases aligning to TRBD1. Trimming cost V 1 base and J 0 bases; bases outside gene matches: 4. CDR1 is LGHNA, CDR2 YNFKEQ, per germline. The CDR3 extends over 17 amino acids.

The chain links TRBV11-2 to TRBJ1-5, with unresolved D. Per germline, CDR1 SGHAT and CDR2 FQNNGV. With 2 bases removed from V and 3 bases from J, the gap between germline ends came to 14 bases. The CDR3 loop spans 16 amino acids. The CDR3 region is CASSLTGGGPNQPQHF. The CDR3 DNA sequence: TGTGCCAGCAGCTTAACTGGCGGAGGGCCCAATCAGCCCCAGCATTTT.

The chain is built from TRBV7-3 and TRBJ2-6, with TRBD2 as a possible D gene (6 bases). Germline values: CDR1 SGHTA, CDR2 FQGTGA. Trimming removed 5 bases from V and 4 bases from J, with 15 bases in between. The CDR3 is 16 residues long. The CDR3 nucleotides read TGTGCCAGCAGCACCGGGAGAGGGTCCGGGGCCAACGTCCTGACTTTC. As protein: CASSTGRGSGANVLTF.

This sequence joins TRBV7-2 and TRBJ2-3; perhaps TRBD2 as D (5 bases). V lost 5 bases, J lost 2 bases, and 11 bases lay in between. The CDR3 sequence is 14 residues long. Germline values: CDR1 SGHTA, CDR2 FQGNSA. CDR3 protein: CASSQLGSTDTQYF. The CDR3 DNA reads TGTGCCAGCAGCCAACTAGGTTCCACAGATACGCAGTATTTT.